This is a list of T cell receptor beta chains from one sample in a study of T cell responses to AZD1222 COVID-19 vaccine. Libraries were prepared by immunoSEQ multiplex PCR; TCRdb keeps only in-frame clonotypes and omits some of them. The sample shows some 100,000 clones, 80% to 95% of them seen only once. The source material was peripheral blood, sampled on day 0 of AZD1222 vaccination. The origin of the receptors is an adult in good health. CDR3s leave out the opening cysteine and the closing phenylalanine or tryptophan. The order of the fields is V gene, J gene, CDR3 protein.

v_gene: TRBV7-9; j_gene: TRBJ2-7; CDR3aa: ASSSPISGSSYEQY
v_gene: TRBV19; j_gene: TRBJ1-5; CDR3aa: ASSGTGTQPQH
v_gene: TRBV2; j_gene: TRBJ1-5; CDR3aa: ASSEALRDLGNQPQH
v_gene: TRBV19; j_gene: TRBJ1-1; CDR3aa: ASSIGWTEAF
v_gene: TRBV6-5; j_gene: TRBJ2-7; CDR3aa: ASSYSFTRPVYEQY
v_gene: TRBV3-1/TRBV3-2; j_gene: TRBJ2-7; CDR3aa: ASSLGGRYEQY
v_gene: TRBV2; j_gene: TRBJ2-5; CDR3aa: ASSEESGGRTQY
v_gene: TRBV27; j_gene: TRBJ2-5; CDR3aa: ASSLSEETQY
v_gene: TRBV10-1; j_gene: TRBJ2-7; CDR3aa: ASSYSNQPYEQY
v_gene: TRBV11-3; j_gene: TRBJ1-1; CDR3aa: ASSWGTGNTEAF
v_gene: TRBV11-2; j_gene: TRBJ2-2; CDR3aa: ASSFSMSTSGNTGELF
v_gene: TRBV29-1; j_gene: TRBJ2-1; CDR3aa: SVTSGGSLEQF
v_gene: TRBV7-9; j_gene: TRBJ1-3; CDR3aa: ASSFLGVGNTIY
v_gene: TRBV6-6; j_gene: TRBJ1-3; CDR3aa: ASTLPADSGNTIY
v_gene: TRBV5-1; j_gene: TRBJ1-5; CDR3aa: ASSLGGNNQPQH
v_gene: TRBV19; j_gene: TRBJ2-3; CDR3aa: ASRGLAGGGDTQY
v_gene: TRBV28; j_gene: TRBJ1-2; CDR3aa: ASSNTGGLGYT
v_gene: TRBV7-3; j_gene: TRBJ2-7; CDR3aa: ASSMGQHTFYEQY
v_gene: TRBV19; j_gene: TRBJ1-4; CDR3aa: ASSHRGRREKLF
v_gene: TRBV10-3; j_gene: TRBJ2-5; CDR3aa: AISERQGARETQY
v_gene: TRBV5-1; j_gene: TRBJ1-4; CDR3aa: ASSLRQGNEKLF
v_gene: TRBV5-1; j_gene: TRBJ2-1; CDR3aa: ASSYWTGVNEQF
v_gene: TRBV6-5; j_gene: TRBJ2-7; CDR3aa: ASRGHGTGQYEQY
v_gene: TRBV7-9; j_gene: TRBJ2-1; CDR3aa: ASSFSGRAGNEQF
v_gene: TRBV11-2; j_gene: TRBJ2-1; CDR3aa: ASSFAPGSDNEQF
v_gene: TRBV28; j_gene: TRBJ1-5; CDR3aa: ASSYASAGPQH
v_gene: TRBV15; j_gene: TRBJ1-2; CDR3aa: ATSGWTGSYGYT
v_gene: TRBV2; j_gene: TRBJ2-2; CDR3aa: ASRGPLTNTGELF
v_gene: TRBV6-4; j_gene: TRBJ1-5; CDR3aa: ASSDSRQGCNQPQH
v_gene: TRBV3-1/TRBV3-2; j_gene: TRBJ2-2; CDR3aa: ASSQDIMGELF
v_gene: TRBV18; j_gene: TRBJ1-4; CDR3aa: ASSTSSPGGEKLF
v_gene: TRBV18; j_gene: TRBJ2-3; CDR3aa: ASSPNSGHTDTQY
v_gene: TRBV11-2; j_gene: TRBJ2-7; CDR3aa: ASSWDRDRDYEQY
v_gene: TRBV18; j_gene: TRBJ2-1; CDR3aa: ASSPGSFEQF
v_gene: TRBV3-1/TRBV3-2; j_gene: TRBJ2-7; CDR3aa: ASSQGLIAIEQY
v_gene: TRBV7-2; j_gene: TRBJ2-7; CDR3aa: ASSSTYEQY
v_gene: TRBV3-1/TRBV3-2; j_gene: TRBJ2-5; CDR3aa: ASSQDLGDRVSLETQY
v_gene: TRBV28; j_gene: TRBJ1-5; CDR3aa: ASLKTGSGEPQH
v_gene: TRBV5-8; j_gene: TRBJ2-2; CDR3aa: ASSGPKDRITGELF
v_gene: TRBV3-1/TRBV3-2; j_gene: TRBJ1-2; CDR3aa: ASSQAFGTGDYGYT
v_gene: TRBV7-2; j_gene: TRBJ1-2; CDR3aa: ASSLAGSQHYGYT